A selection of T cell receptor beta chains follows, all from one sample in a study of blood T cell repertoires in COVID-19. Data came from immunoSEQ multiplex PCR; TCRdb stores just in-frame clones and leaves some out. Of 300,000 or so clones listed, less than 90% are singletons. Sequenced material: PBMCs or T cells enriched from blood (not recorded which). Source of these receptors: a woman in her twenties or thirties who had recovered from COVID-19. CDR3s include the opening cysteine and the closing phenylalanine or tryptophan. Fields, in order: J gene, V gene, D gene, CDR3 protein. The D gene is left open where the match is weak.

j_call: TRBJ2-5
v_call: TRBV6-1
d_call: TRBD1
cdr3_aa: CASSEARTGGETQYF

j_call: TRBJ1-3
v_call: TRBV7-8
d_call: NA
cdr3_aa: CASSLNPRGSGTGNTIYF

j_call: TRBJ1-1
v_call: TRBV5-1
d_call: TRBD1
cdr3_aa: CASSQGGNTEAFF

j_call: TRBJ2-7
v_call: TRBV6-5
d_call: TRBD1
cdr3_aa: CASKPGQGLSYEQYF

j_call: TRBJ2-1
v_call: TRBV19
d_call: TRBD2
cdr3_aa: CASSRLASYNEQFF

j_call: TRBJ2-2
v_call: TRBV5-4
d_call: NA
cdr3_aa: CASSLAGNTGELFF

j_call: TRBJ1-2
v_call: TRBV5-6
d_call: NA
cdr3_aa: CASSSPPGGYTF

j_call: TRBJ2-1
v_call: TRBV27
d_call: NA
cdr3_aa: CASSLRGIDYNEQFF

j_call: TRBJ1-1
v_call: TRBV4-1
d_call: TRBD1
cdr3_aa: CASSQEKGTVTEAFF

j_call: TRBJ1-5
v_call: TRBV2
d_call: NA
cdr3_aa: CASKFPDQPQHF

j_call: TRBJ2-5
v_call: TRBV7-6
d_call: NA
cdr3_aa: CASSYNQETQYF

j_call: TRBJ1-5
v_call: TRBV11-2
d_call: TRBD1
cdr3_aa: CASSLGRQGGHQPQHF

j_call: TRBJ1-6
v_call: TRBV2
d_call: TRBD1
cdr3_aa: CASRRTGNSPLHF

j_call: TRBJ1-2
v_call: TRBV24-1
d_call: NA
cdr3_aa: CATSDPSLTGNYGYTF

j_call: TRBJ2-7
v_call: TRBV12-3/TRBV12-4
d_call: NA
cdr3_aa: CASSFELTGQYF

j_call: TRBJ1-2
v_call: TRBV5-1
d_call: TRBD1
cdr3_aa: CASSSGQGVDYGYTF

j_call: TRBJ2-7
v_call: TRBV14
d_call: TRBD1
cdr3_aa: CASSPAGTGVQQYF

j_call: TRBJ2-5
v_call: TRBV29-1
d_call: TRBD2
cdr3_aa: CSVESWRASGEQETQYF

j_call: TRBJ2-3
v_call: TRBV29-1
d_call: TRBD1
cdr3_aa: CSVGDRPTDTQYF

j_call: TRBJ2-3
v_call: TRBV28
d_call: NA
cdr3_aa: CASSPVESTDTQYF

j_call: TRBJ1-2
v_call: TRBV10-3
d_call: NA
cdr3_aa: CAIRGQGNYGYTF

j_call: TRBJ2-1
v_call: TRBV5-1
d_call: TRBD2
cdr3_aa: CASSLGAGGQDEQFF

j_call: TRBJ1-4
v_call: TRBV28
d_call: NA
cdr3_aa: CASSPQIAQGEKLFF

j_call: TRBJ2-1
v_call: TRBV28
d_call: NA
cdr3_aa: CASSSSSELYNEQFF

j_call: TRBJ2-2
v_call: TRBV30
d_call: NA
cdr3_aa: CAWSVQGNGELFF

j_call: TRBJ2-7
v_call: TRBV7-2
d_call: NA
cdr3_aa: CASSYETGFYEQYF

j_call: TRBJ1-2
v_call: TRBV19
d_call: NA
cdr3_aa: CASSPEGYGYTF

j_call: TRBJ2-1
v_call: TRBV18
d_call: NA
cdr3_aa: CASSPGQGGNEQFF

j_call: TRBJ2-1
v_call: TRBV19
d_call: TRBD2
cdr3_aa: CASSILASGGEGEQFF

j_call: TRBJ1-6
v_call: TRBV7-6
d_call: NA
cdr3_aa: CASSSQGPQLGSPLHF

j_call: TRBJ2-5
v_call: TRBV9
d_call: NA
cdr3_aa: CASSVSQGRQETQYF

j_call: TRBJ1-1
v_call: TRBV2
d_call: NA
cdr3_aa: CASTDRWNTEAFF

j_call: TRBJ1-2
v_call: TRBV7-9
d_call: TRBD1
cdr3_aa: CASSTLGQGSGGYTF

j_call: TRBJ2-5
v_call: TRBV15
d_call: NA
cdr3_aa: CATSSSGETQYF

j_call: TRBJ2-7
v_call: TRBV9
d_call: NA
cdr3_aa: CASSVGDRLYHEQYF

j_call: TRBJ1-2
v_call: TRBV24-1
d_call: NA
cdr3_aa: CATSDFRRDYGYTF

j_call: TRBJ2-3
v_call: TRBV7-9
d_call: NA
cdr3_aa: CASSLTRGFGDTQYF

j_call: TRBJ2-1
v_call: TRBV5-5
d_call: TRBD1
cdr3_aa: CASSLAGTGTRNEQFF

j_call: TRBJ2-1
v_call: TRBV24-1
d_call: NA
cdr3_aa: CATSLRSSYNEQFF

j_call: TRBJ2-7
v_call: TRBV3-1/TRBV3-2
d_call: TRBD2
cdr3_aa: CASSQDRGGREQYF

j_call: TRBJ2-1
v_call: TRBV4-3
d_call: TRBD2
cdr3_aa: CASSQEWGQVAGEQFF